This note documents a single TCR beta chain sequence. Its antigen is unidentified. V dropped 6 bases and J dropped 7 bases, with 7 bases sitting between them. Germline assignment: CDR1 SGHTA and CDR2 FQGTGA. This CDR3 has 12 amino acids. Sequencing used immunoSEQ multiplex PCR; TCRdb keeps in-frame clones, though not all of them. The top ten clones hold about 0.79% of a sample with 70,000 to 90,000 clones, more than 80% of them seen once. Alongside CTLA-4 blockade with ipilimumab, patients with chemo-refractory metastatic non-small-cell lung cancer received focal radiation. This sample is part of a study of radiotherapy plus CTLA-4 blockade in lung cancer. For the study at large: Across the patients, objective responses occurred in under 20%, and disease control in approximately 30%. Broader study findings: Early clonal dynamics of blood T cells, together with interferon-beta, were reported as the best response predictor. Blood-borne expansion of tumor-derived TCR clones followed radiotherapy plus ipilimumab.

The sample in question was peripheral blood, obtained from a patient treated with radiotherapy plus ipilimumab. The clonotype originates from a human donor with non-small cell lung cancer who had stable disease on radiotherapy plus ipilimumab. V gene TRBV7-3 combines with J gene TRBJ1-6; D gene unclear. The CDR3 reads CASRLENSPLHF. CDR3 coding DNA: TGTGCCAGCAGGCTAGAGAATTCACCCCTCCACTTT.